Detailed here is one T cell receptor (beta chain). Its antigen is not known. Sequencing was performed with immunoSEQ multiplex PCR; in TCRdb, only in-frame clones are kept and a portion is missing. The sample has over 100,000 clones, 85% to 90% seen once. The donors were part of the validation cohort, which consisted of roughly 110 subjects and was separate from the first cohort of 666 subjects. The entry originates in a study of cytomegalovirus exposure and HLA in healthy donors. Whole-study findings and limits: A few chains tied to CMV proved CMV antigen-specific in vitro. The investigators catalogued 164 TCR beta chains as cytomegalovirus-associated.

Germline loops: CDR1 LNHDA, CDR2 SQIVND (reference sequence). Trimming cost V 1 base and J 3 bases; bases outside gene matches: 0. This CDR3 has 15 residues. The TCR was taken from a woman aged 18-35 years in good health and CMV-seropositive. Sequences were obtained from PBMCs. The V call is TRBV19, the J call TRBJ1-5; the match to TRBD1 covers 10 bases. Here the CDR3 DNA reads TGTGCCAGTAGTATAGGACAGGGGGCCAATCAGCCCCAGCATTTT. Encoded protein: CASSIGQGANQPQHF.